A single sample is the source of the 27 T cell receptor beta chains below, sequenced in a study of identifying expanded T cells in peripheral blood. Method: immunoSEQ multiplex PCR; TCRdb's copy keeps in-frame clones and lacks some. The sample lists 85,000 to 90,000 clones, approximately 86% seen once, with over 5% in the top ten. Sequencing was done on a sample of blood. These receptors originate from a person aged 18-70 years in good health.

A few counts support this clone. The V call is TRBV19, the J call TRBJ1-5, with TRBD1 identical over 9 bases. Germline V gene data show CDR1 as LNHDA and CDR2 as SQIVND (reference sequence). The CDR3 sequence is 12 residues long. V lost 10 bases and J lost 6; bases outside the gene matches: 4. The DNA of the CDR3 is TGTGCCACCACGACAGGGGGTCAGCCCCAGCATTTT. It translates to CATTTGGQPQHF.

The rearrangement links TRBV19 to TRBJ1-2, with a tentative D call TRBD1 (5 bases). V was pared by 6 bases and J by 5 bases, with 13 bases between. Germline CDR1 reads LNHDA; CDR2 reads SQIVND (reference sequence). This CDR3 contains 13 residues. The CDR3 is CASSPIEGYGYTF. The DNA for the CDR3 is TGTGCCAGTAGCCCGATTGAGGGGTATGGCTACACCTTC.

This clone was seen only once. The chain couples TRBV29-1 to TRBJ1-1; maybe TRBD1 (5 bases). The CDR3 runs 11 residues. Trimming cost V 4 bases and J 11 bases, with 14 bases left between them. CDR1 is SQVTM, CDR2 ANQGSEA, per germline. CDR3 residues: CSVGQGIRAFF. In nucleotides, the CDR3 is TGCAGCGTTGGTCAGGGTATTCGGGCTTTCTTT.

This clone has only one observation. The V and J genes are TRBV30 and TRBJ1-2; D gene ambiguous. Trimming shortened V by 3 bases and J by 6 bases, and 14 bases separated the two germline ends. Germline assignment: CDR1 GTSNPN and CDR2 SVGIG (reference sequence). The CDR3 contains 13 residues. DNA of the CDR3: TGTGCCTGGAGAAGGGCAGAGTTCAATGGCTACACCTTC. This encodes CAWRRAEFNGYTF. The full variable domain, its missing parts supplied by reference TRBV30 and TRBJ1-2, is SQTIHQWPATLVQPVGSPLSLECTVEGTSNPNLYWYRQAAGRGLQLLFYSVGIGQISSEVPQNLSASRPQDRQFILSSKKLLLSDSGFYLCAWRRAEFNGYTFGSGTRLTVV.

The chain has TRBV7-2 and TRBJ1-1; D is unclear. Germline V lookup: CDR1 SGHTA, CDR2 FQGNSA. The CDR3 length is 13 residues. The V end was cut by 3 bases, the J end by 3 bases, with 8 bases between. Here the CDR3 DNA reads TGTGCCAGCAGCTTGTTGGCTTACACTGAAGCTTTCTTT. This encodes CASSLLAYTEAFF.

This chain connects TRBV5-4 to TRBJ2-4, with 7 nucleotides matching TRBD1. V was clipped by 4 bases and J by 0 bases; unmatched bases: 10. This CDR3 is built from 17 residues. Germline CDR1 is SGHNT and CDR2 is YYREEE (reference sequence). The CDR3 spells CASSNDRAGLAKNIQYF. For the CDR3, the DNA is TGTGCCAGCAGCAATGACAGGGCAGGCCTAGCCAAAAACATTCAGTACTTC. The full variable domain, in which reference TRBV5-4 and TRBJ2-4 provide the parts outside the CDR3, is ETGVTQSPTHLIKTRGQQVTLRCSSQSGHNTVSWYQQALGQGPQFIFQYYREEENGRGNFPPRFSGLQFPNYSSELNVNALELDDSALYLCASSNDRAGLAKNIQYFGAGTRLSVL.

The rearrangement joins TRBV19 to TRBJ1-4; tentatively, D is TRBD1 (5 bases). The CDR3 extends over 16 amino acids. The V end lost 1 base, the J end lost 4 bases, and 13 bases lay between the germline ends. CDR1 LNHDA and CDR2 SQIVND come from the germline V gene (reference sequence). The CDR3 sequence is CASSIVGSGSNEKLFF. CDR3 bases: TGTGCCAGTAGTATAGTGGGGTCAGGGAGTAATGAAAAACTGTTTTTT.

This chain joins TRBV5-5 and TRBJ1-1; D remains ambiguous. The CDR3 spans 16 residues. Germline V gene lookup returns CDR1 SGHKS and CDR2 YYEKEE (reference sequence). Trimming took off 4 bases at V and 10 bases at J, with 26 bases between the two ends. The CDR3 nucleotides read TGTGCCAGCAGCCAGTCGTTGTATTCGGGGTTCGCGGGAGCTTTCTTT. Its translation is CASSQSLYSGFAGAFF.

CDR3 DNA: TGTGCCAGCAGCTGGGGAATGGGTTCAGACATTCAGTACTTC. Translating it yields CASSWGMGSDIQYF. V and J are TRBV5-6 and TRBJ2-4; D remains ambiguous. CDR1 and CDR2 from the germline V gene are SGHDT and YYEEEE. The CDR3 has 14 amino acids. V lost 3 bases, J lost 8 bases, and 15 bases lay in between.

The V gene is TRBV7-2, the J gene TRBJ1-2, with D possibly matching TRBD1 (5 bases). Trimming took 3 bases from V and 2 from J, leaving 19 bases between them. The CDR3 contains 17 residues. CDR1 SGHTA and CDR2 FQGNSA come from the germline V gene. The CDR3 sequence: CASSFTTDSGRNYGYTF. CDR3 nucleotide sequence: TGTGCCAGCAGCTTCACGACAGACAGCGGTCGGAACTATGGCTACACCTTC.

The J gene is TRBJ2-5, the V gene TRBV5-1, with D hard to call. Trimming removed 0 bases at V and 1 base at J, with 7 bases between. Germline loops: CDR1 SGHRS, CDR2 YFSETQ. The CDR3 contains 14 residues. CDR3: CASSLEAAQETQYF. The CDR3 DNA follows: TGCGCCAGCAGCTTGGAGGCAGCCCAAGAGACCCAGTACTTC.

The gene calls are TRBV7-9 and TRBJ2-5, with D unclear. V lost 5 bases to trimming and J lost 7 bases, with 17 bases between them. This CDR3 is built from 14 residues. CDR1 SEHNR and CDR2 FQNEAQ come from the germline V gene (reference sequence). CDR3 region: CASSPILRLGTQYF. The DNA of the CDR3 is TGTGCCAGCAGCCCCATTCTGAGGTTAGGGACCCAGTACTTC.

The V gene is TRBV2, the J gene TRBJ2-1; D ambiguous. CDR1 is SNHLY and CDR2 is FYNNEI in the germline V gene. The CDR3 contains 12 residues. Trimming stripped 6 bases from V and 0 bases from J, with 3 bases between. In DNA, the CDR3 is TGTGCCAGCAGAGGCTCCTACAATGAGCAGTTCTTC. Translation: CASRGSYNEQFF.

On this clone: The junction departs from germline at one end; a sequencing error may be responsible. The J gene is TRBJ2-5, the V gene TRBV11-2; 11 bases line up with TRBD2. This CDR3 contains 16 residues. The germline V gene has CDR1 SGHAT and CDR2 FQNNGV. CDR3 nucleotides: TGTGCCAGCAGCTTAGATCTAGCGGGGGGCCAAAAGACCCAGTACTTC. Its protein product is CASSLDLAGGQKTQYF. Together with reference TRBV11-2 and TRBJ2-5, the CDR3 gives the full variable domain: EAGVAQSPRYKIIEKRQSVAFWCNPISGHATLYWYQQILGQGPKLLIQFQNNGVVDDSQLPKDRFSAERLKGVDSTLKIQPAKLEDSAVYLCASSLDLAGGQKTQYFGPGTRLLVL.

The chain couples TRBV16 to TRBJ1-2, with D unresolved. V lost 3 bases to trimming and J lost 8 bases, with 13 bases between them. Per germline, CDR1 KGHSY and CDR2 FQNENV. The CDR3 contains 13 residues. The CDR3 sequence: CASSQVGPRGYTF. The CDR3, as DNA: TGTGCCAGCAGCCAGGTGGGCCCTAGGGGCTACACCTTC.

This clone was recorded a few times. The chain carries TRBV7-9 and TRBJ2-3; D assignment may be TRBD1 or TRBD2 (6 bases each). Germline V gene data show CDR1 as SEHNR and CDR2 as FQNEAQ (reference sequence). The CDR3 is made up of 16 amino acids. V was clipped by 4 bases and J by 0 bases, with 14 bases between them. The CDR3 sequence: CASSSPGAKSTDTQYF. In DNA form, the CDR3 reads TGTGCCAGCAGCTCGCCGGGGGCGAAAAGCACAGATACGCAGTATTTT.

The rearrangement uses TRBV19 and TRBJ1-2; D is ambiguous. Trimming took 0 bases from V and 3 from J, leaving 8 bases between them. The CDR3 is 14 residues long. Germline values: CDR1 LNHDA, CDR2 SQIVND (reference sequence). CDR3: CASSIDRGDYGYTF. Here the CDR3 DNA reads TGTGCCAGTAGTATAGATCGGGGAGACTATGGCTACACCTTC. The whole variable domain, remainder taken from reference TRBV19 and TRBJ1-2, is DGGITQSPKYLFRKEGQNVTLSCEQNLNHDAMYWYRQDPGQGLRLIYYSQIVNDFQKGDIAEGYSVSREKKESFPLTVTSAQKNPTAFYLCASSIDRGDYGYTFGSGTRLTVV.

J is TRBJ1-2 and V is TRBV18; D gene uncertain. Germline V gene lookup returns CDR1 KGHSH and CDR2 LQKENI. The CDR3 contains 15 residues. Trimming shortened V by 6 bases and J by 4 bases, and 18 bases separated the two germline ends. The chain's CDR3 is CASSPPTSTTYGYTF. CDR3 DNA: TGTGCCAGCTCCCCCCCAACCTCCACTACCTATGGCTACACCTTC. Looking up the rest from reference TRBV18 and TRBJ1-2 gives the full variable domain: NAGVMQNPRHLVRRRGQEARLRCSPMKGHSHVYWYRQLPEEGLKFMVYLQKENIIDESGMPKERFSAEFPKEGPSILRIQQVVRGDSAAYFCASSPPTSTTYGYTFGSGTRLTVV.

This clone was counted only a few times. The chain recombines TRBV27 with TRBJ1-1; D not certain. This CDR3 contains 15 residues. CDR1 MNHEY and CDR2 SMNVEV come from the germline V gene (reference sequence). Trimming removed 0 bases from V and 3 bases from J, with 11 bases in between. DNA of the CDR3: TGTGCCAGCAGTTTATCCATATTGGGAGACACTGAAGCTTTCTTT. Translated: CASSLSILGDTEAFF.

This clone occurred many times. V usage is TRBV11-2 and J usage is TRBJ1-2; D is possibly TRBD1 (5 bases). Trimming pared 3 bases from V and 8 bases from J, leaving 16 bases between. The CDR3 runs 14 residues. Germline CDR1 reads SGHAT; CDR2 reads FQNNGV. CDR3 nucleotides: TGTGCCAGCAGCTTGATAGGGGTGCGGGAAGGCTACACCTTC. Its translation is CASSLIGVREGYTF.

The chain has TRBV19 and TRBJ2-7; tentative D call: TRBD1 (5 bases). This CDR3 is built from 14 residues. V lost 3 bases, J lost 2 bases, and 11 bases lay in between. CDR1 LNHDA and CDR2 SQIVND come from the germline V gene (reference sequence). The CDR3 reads CASSMSTGPYEQYF. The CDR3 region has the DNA TGTGCCAGTAGTATGAGTACAGGTCCCTACGAGCAGTACTTC.

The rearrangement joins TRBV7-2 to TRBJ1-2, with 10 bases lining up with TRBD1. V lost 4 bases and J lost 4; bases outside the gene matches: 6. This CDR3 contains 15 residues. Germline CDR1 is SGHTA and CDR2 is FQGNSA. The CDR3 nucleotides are TGTGCCAGCAGCTCTGACAGGGGGCGGAGCTATGGCTACACCTTC. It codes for CASSSDRGRSYGYTF.

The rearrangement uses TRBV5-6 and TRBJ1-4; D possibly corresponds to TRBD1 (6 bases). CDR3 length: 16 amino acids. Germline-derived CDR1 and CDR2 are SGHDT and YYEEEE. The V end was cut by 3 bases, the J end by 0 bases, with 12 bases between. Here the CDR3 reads CASSSGQFATNEKLFF. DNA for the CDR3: TGTGCCAGCAGCTCTGGACAGTTTGCAACTAATGAAAAACTGTTTTTT.

The CDR3 nucleotides are TGTGCCAGCAGCGCGCCAGGAGGACAGTTGAATTCACCCCTCCACTTT. Its protein product is CASSAPGGQLNSPLHF. The chain combines TRBV9 with TRBJ1-6; maybe TRBD1 (6 bases). The germline CDR1 and CDR2 sequences are SGDLS and YYNGEE. The CDR3 covers 16 residues. Between the trimmed V and J ends, which lost 3 bases and 7 bases, there was a span of 17 bases.

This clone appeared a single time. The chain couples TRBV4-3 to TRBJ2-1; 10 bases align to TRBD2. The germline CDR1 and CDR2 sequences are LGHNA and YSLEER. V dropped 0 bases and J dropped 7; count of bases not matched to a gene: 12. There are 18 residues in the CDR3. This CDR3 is CASSQDGWGTSVLNEQFF. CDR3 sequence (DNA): TGCGCCAGCAGCCAAGATGGGTGGGGGACTAGCGTCTTAAATGAGCAGTTCTTC.

This chain's CDR3 is CASSLNPQSNEKLFF. The DNA of the CDR3 is TGTGCCAGCAGCTTAAATCCACAGAGTAACGAAAAACTGTTTTTT. This chain connects TRBV11-1 to TRBJ1-4; no clear D gene. V dropped 2 bases and J dropped 8 bases, with 15 bases sitting between them. Germline V gives CDR1 SGHAT, CDR2 FQDESV (reference sequence). CDR3 size: 15 residues.

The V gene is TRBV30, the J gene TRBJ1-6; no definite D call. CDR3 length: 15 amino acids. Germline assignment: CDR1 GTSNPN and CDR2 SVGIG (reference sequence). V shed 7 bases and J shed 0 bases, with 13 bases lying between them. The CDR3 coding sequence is TGTGCCTTACGGACCACCGTCTCCTATAATTCACCCCTCCACTTT. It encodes CALRTTVSYNSPLHF.